This T cell receptor beta chain was recovered during a study of T cells in Graves' hyperthyroidism and ophthalmopathy. The CDR3 has 20 residues. The germline V gene has CDR1 SGHTA and CDR2 FQGNSA. Amplification of TCR beta CDR3 regions was performed using RNA transcripts as template. HTBI primers were the set used in a first-round RT-PCR of the TCR CDR3. Using its own MiXCR run on the multiplex PCR reads, TCRdb lists one record per CDR3 protein. The sample includes about 600,000 distinct CDR3 sequences, 13% to 15% of them seen just once. With regard to this clonotype: A much larger clone lies one base from this, so it may be a read error.

This sequence was found in a woman aged 18-29 years with Graves' ophthalmopathy. The genes are TRBV7-2 and TRBJ2-4, with 14 bases aligning to TRBD2. Sequencing input: blood. CDR3 sequence (DNA): TGTGCCAGCAGCCCACGGATGACTAGCGGGAGGGCTAAGGCCAAAAACATTAAGTACTTC. Protein product: CASSPRMTSGRAKAKNIKYF. The full variable domain, completed using reference TRBV7-2 and TRBJ2-4, is GAGVSQSPSNKVTEKGKDVELRCDPISGHTALYWYRQSLGQGLEFLIYFQGNSAPDKSGLPSDRFSAERTGGSVSTLTIQRTQQEDSAVYLCASSPRMTSGRAKAKNIKYFGAGTRLSVL.